The clone carrying this T cell receptor beta chain turned up a few times. Its antigen is undetermined. Germline-derived CDR1 and CDR2 are SNHLY and FYNNEI. The CDR3 is 15 amino acids. V lost 2 bases, J lost 9 bases, and 14 bases lay in between. This record belongs to a study of cytomegalovirus exposure and HLA in healthy donors. 13 Jbeta primers and 60 Vbeta primers were used for the PCR. Per the authors' pipeline: In a later analysis, some 10 million of tens of millions of unique beta chains occurred in at least two donors. TCRdb keeps only in-frame clones here, not all; method: immunoSEQ multiplex PCR. V and J calls and clone size are given by that table; D and trimming were obtained from the DNA. The sample carries 75,000 or so clones, 65% to 80% recorded once. General study points: Later, an analysis showed that TCR beta chains associated with HLA were more clonally expanded than others that were equally common. Presence/absence analyses treated sequencing depth as roughly uniform across donors.

This chain joins TRBV2 and TRBJ1-6; no firm D call. This TCR was recovered from a middle-aged man in good health and CMV-seropositive. Sequencing input: PBMCs. This chain's CDR3 is CASSESGLGPSPLHF. CDR3 DNA: TGTGCCAGCAGTGAAAGCGGACTTGGTCCTTCACCCCTCCACTTT. Looking up the rest from reference TRBV2 and TRBJ1-6 gives the full variable domain: EPEVTQTPSHQVTQMGQEVILRCVPISNHLYFYWYRQILGQKVEFLVSFYNNEISEKSEIFDDQFSVERPDGSNFTLKIRSTKLEDSAMYFCASSESGLGPSPLHFGNGTRLTVT.